This TCR beta chain was obtained from a study of cytomegalovirus exposure and HLA in healthy donors. Overall study findings and caveats: Most of the TCR beta V segments (in an earlier analysis) were productive either about 90% or about 30% of the time. A later analysis reported that several of the most significant clusters appeared to be linked to common viral pathogens, among them Epstein-Barr virus. Rare sequences made up most TCRs, while some public TCRs were found in many donors.

The PCR made use of 60 Vbeta and 13 Jbeta primers. Method: immunoSEQ multiplex PCR; TCRdb's copy keeps in-frame clones and lacks some. The table records over 130,000 clones, approximately 80% of them present only once. The CDR3 is 13 residues long. Germline CDR1 reads SGHTA; CDR2 reads FQGNSA. Deletions cut 1 base from V and 6 bases from J, with 8 bases between. A word on this clone: The antigen remains unidentified.

This clonotype was obtained from a middle-aged woman in good health and CMV-seropositive. The V and J genes are TRBV7-2 and TRBJ2-3; D is ambiguous. Sequencing input: PBMCs. The CDR3 reads CASSLVAEDTQYF. The CDR3 DNA sequence: TGTGCCAGCAGCTTAGTTGCCGAGGATACGCAGTATTTT.